This T cell receptor (beta chain) was recovered during a study of response to subunit inactivated influenza vaccine. There are a few counts of this clonotype. What it binds is unknown. Findings and caveats of the study: Seasonal influenza vaccination, on each occasion, was suggested by the authors to recruit few new T cells.

The CDR3 runs 15 residues. Germline CDR1 reads SNHLY; CDR2 reads FYNNEI. Deletions cut 0 bases from V and 4 bases from J, with 9 bases between. TCRdb reprocessed the RT-PCR reads with MiXCR, giving one entry per CDR3 protein. The table lists about 530,000 distinct CDR3 sequences, 10% to 15% of them singletons. The chain joins TRBV2 to TRBJ2-2, with D perhaps matching TRBD1 (6 bases). This clonotype was sampled from a man aged 45 to 65 who received an inactivated influenza vaccine. The material was PBMCs from blood, obtained roughly 46 days after vaccination. CDR3 residues: CASSEAGASTGELFF. The CDR3 DNA follows: TGTGCCAGCAGTGAAGCGGGGGCGTCCACCGGGGAGCTGTTTTTT.